These T cell receptor beta chains were read from a single sample in a study of identical twins. TCRdb ran MiXCR on the 5' RACE reads and lists one entry per CDR3 protein. The sample lists about 1.7 million distinct CDR3 sequences, roughly a third occurring once. The sample was cord blood. These receptors all stem from a newborn girl in good health. CDR3s include the opening cysteine and the closing phenylalanine or tryptophan. Each record gives: D gene, J gene, V gene, clone size, CDR3 DNA, CDR3 protein. A D gene is named only where the DNA matches it firmly. The size field is filled for only some rows; it gives once, few, many or a size class.

>NA|TRBJ1-5|TRBV20-1|few
TGCAGTGCTAGAGTTAGCAATCAGCCCCAGCATTTT
CSARVSNQPQHF
>NA|TRBJ2-7|TRBV20-1|few
TGCAGTGCTACCTCCCCGTCGGGGTACTCCTACGAGCAGTACTTC
CSATSPSGYSYEQYF
>NA|TRBJ1-2|TRBV3-1|NA
TGTGCCAGCAGCCCCTCCAGGCCCTATGGCTACACCTTC
CASSPSRPYGYTF
>NA|TRBJ2-7|TRBV7-2|few
TGTGCCAGCAGCTCCCGCCGCGGAAACTCCTACGAGCAGTACTTC
CASSSRRGNSYEQYF
>TRBD1|TRBJ1-2|TRBV29-1|NA
TGCAGCGTTGAGTGGGACAGGACTAACTATGGCTGCACCTTC
CSVEWDRTNYGCTF
>NA|TRBJ1-5|TRBV12-3/TRBV12-4|few
TGTGCCAGCAGTCCGCGCTGGGCAGGGCTTAGCAATCAGCCCCAGCATTTT
CASSPRWAGLSNQPQHF
>NA|TRBJ2-1|TRBV4-2|NA
TGTGCCAGCAGCCAAGTCCGCGGTCCTTACAATGAGCAGTTCTTC
CASSQVRGPYNEQFF
>NA|TRBJ2-3|TRBV25-1|many
TGTGCCAGCTGTACAGATACGCAGTATTTT
CASCTDTQYF
>TRBD1|TRBJ2-5|TRBV20-1|NA
TGCAGTGCTAGAGATCGGGTCGGGACAGACCAAGAGACCCAGTACTTC
CSARDRVGTDQETQYF
>TRBD1|TRBJ1-4|TRBV12-3/TRBV12-4|few
TGTGCCAGCAGCAAAAGCAGGGGGCTGGGTAATGAAAAACTGTTTTTT
CASSKSRGLGNEKLFF
>TRBD1|TRBJ1-1|TRBV28|once
TGTGCCAGCAGTTTAGGGGCAGGGGGCGGAACTGAAGCTTTCTTT
CASSLGAGGGTEAFF
>NA|TRBJ2-7|TRBV20-1|NA
TGCAGTGCTGCAGCGGCAGCGAATCTCTACGAGCAGTACTTC
CSAAAAANLYEQYF
>TRBD2|TRBJ2-7|TRBV12-3/TRBV12-4|few
TGTGCCAGCAGCTGGACTAGCGGGATCTACGAGCAGTACTTC
CASSWTSGIYEQYF
>NA|TRBJ2-5|TRBV20-1|few
TGCAGTGGTCAGGGGGAGACCCAGTACTTC
CSGQGETQYF
>NA|TRBJ2-7|TRBV28|NA
TGTGCCAGCAGGTCTAAGGGACCCCTCGAGCAGTACTTC
CASRSKGPLEQYF
>NA|TRBJ2-7|TRBV20-1|NA
TGCAGTGCTAGGCCCGGAAATCTCTACGAGCAGTACTTC
CSARPGNLYEQYF
>NA|TRBJ2-3|TRBV7-9|NA
TGTGCCAGCAGCTTAGAGTTTACGCAGTATTTT
CASSLEFTQYF
>NA|TRBJ1-6|TRBV30|NA
TGTGGAAATTCACCCCTCCACTTT
CGNSPLHF
>NA|TRBJ2-7|TRBV7-2|NA
TGTGCCAGCAGCTTATTATTACTAGCTACCTACAATGAGCAGTACTTC
CASSLLLLATYNEQYF
>NA|TRBJ1-1|TRBV5-1|NA
TGCGCCAGCAGGGGCGACGACCTTACGGCTGAAGCTTTCTTT
CASRGDDLTAEAFF
>TRBD2|TRBJ2-7|TRBV10-3|once
TGTGCCATCAGTGAGGGACTGGAGGGGATAGCGGGGTCCTACGAGCAGTACTTC
CAISEGLEGIAGSYEQYF
>NA|TRBJ2-3|TRBV5-4|few
TGTGCCAGCAGCCCACAAAGGACAGCGCATTATACGCAGTATTTT
CASSPQRTAHYTQYF
>NA|TRBJ2-7|TRBV11-2|NA
TGTGCCAGCAGCCGGAGGGGGACTACCTCCTACGAGCAGTACTTC
CASSRRGTTSYEQYF
>TRBD1|TRBJ2-7|TRBV29-1|many
TGCAGCGTTGTTCCGGGACAGGGGCTGAGAGAGCAGTACTTC
CSVVPGQGLREQYF
>TRBD1|TRBJ2-1|TRBV19|NA
TGTGCCAGTATCCCACAGGGGGTAGGTCCCTACAATGAGCAGTTCTTC
CASIPQGVGPYNEQFF
>TRBD2|TRBJ2-7|TRBV13|once
TGTGCCAGCAGGGTTAGGACTAGCGGGGGGTACTTC
CASRVRTSGGYF
>TRBD2|TRBJ2-5|TRBV2|NA
TGTGCCAGCCAAGGACTAGCGGGGGCGCAGACCCAGTACTTC
CASQGLAGAQTQYF
>NA|TRBJ2-5|TRBV7-9|NA
TGTTCCAGCAGCTTAGTGGGCAGCCAAGAGACCCAGTACTTC
CSSSLVGSQETQYF
>NA|TRBJ1-5|TRBV20-1|few
TGCAGTGCCAGACAGACTAGCAATCAGCCCCAGCATTTT
CSARQTSNQPQHF
>NA|TRBJ2-1|TRBV21-1|NA
TGTGCCAGCAGCAAAGCACCTCGGACTAGCGGGGAGGACAATGAGCAGTTCTTC
CASSKAPRTSGEDNEQFF
>NA|TRBJ2-1|TRBV3-1|NA
TGTGCCAGCAGCCAAGAAGGCCTTGAGCAGTTCTTC
CASSQEGLEQFF
>NA|TRBJ1-2|TRBV6-1|many
TGTGCCAGCAGTGAAATGGTCCAGGGAAATGGCTACACCTTC
CASSEMVQGNGYTF